The clone carrying this T cell receptor (beta chain) was seen once. Its antigen is as yet unknown. The PCR was carried out with 60 Vbeta primers and 13 Jbeta primers. Sequenced by immunoSEQ multiplex PCR; TCRdb stores in-frame clones only, minus some. The repertoire includes 150,000 to 200,000 clones, about four fifths of them detected once, and 0.8% to 1.3% sits in the top ten. Germline CDR1 reads SQVTM; CDR2 reads ANQGSEA. V was shortened by 1 base and J by 3 bases, with 22 bases between the two germline ends. This CDR3 contains 18 residues. The data belong to a study of cytomegalovirus exposure and HLA in healthy donors. General study points: An analysis was carried out later, and it reportedly showed fewer N-insertions in an Asian-associated ancestry cluster than the roughly 670-donor mean. The later analysis indicated that the majority of CMV-associated TCR beta chains appeared HLA-restricted. Most likely, a cluster of highly shared sequence variants arose as a sequencing artifact.

The receptor was derived from a man aged 25-45 years in good health and CMV-seronegative. The sample consisted of PBMCs. This chain uses TRBV29-1 with TRBJ2-1; tentative D call: TRBD2 (7 bases). The CDR3 sequence: CSVEGQWGGQGHYNEQFF. Here the CDR3 DNA reads TGCAGCGTTGAAGGCCAATGGGGAGGGCAGGGGCACTACAATGAGCAGTTCTTC.